The source of this T cell receptor beta chain is a study of identical twins. Study results and limitations: Partial confounding of zero-insertion analyses by invariant MAIT and iNKT cells was possible.

Template switching created a universal primer site, and the cDNA included unique molecular identifiers. A single record per CDR3 protein comes from TCRdb applying MiXCR to the 5' RACE reads. The sample carries 1.5 million to 2 million distinct CDR3 sequences, about 31% recorded once. About this clonotype itself: Its cognate antigen is unknown.

The CDR3 length is 16 residues. Germline values: CDR1 MNHEY, CDR2 SMNVEV (reference sequence). Trimming at V came to 1 base and at J to 6 bases, leaving 8 bases not matched to a gene. The material sequenced was cord blood. The chain joins TRBV27 to TRBJ2-1; 8 bases map to TRBD2. This TCR was sampled from a newborn girl in good health. CDR3 region: CASSLFGRGVCNEQFF. CDR3 sequence (DNA): TGTGCCAGCAGTTTATTCGGGAGGGGTGTCTGCAATGAGCAGTTCTTC.